The 3 T cell receptor beta chains presented below share a single source sample, sequenced in a study of blood T cell repertoires in COVID-19. Sequencing used immunoSEQ multiplex PCR; TCRdb keeps in-frame clones, though not all of them. The table records 200,000 to 250,000 clones, 80% to 90% of them present only once. The sample comprised PBMCs or T cells enriched from blood (not recorded which). The receptors stem from a woman between 45 and 65 years old with acute COVID-19.

The gene calls are TRBV5-1 and TRBJ1-1, with D maybe TRBD1 (5 bases). Trimming shortened V by 4 bases and J by 4 bases, and 14 bases separated the two germline ends. The germline V gene encodes CDR1 SGHRS and CDR2 YFSETQ. This CDR3 region has 14 residues. The CDR3 region is CASSILTESTEAFF. The CDR3 nucleotides are TGCGCCAGCAGCATATTGACAGAATCCACTGAAGCTTTCTTT.

The chain couples TRBV5-4 to TRBJ2-1; 12 bases line up with TRBD2. The CDR3 contains 17 residues. Trimming took 4 bases from V and 9 from J; bases not matched to a gene: 14. Looked up from germline, CDR1 is SGHNT and CDR2 is YYREEE (reference sequence). CDR3 region: CASSPTSGSLYPTEQFF. For the CDR3, the DNA is TGTGCCAGCAGCCCGACTAGCGGGAGTCTGTATCCGACTGAGCAGTTCTTC. Filled out from reference TRBV5-4 and TRBJ2-1, the complete variable domain reads ETGVTQSPTHLIKTRGQQVTLRCSSQSGHNTVSWYQQALGQGPQFIFQYYREEENGRGNFPPRFSGLQFPNYSSELNVNALELDDSALYLCASSPTSGSLYPTEQFFGPGTRLTVL.

The rearrangement links TRBV19 to TRBJ2-1; 8 bases line up with TRBD2. The ends lost 3 bases at V and 0 bases at J; junction bases unmatched: 10. The CDR3 runs to 18 residues. Germline CDR1 LNHDA, CDR2 SQIVND (reference sequence). The CDR3 DNA follows: TGTGCCAGTAGTATTCATCCGCTAGCGGGTGCCTCCTACAATGAGCAGTTCTTC. This encodes CASSIHPLAGASYNEQFF.